The next 17 T cell receptor beta chains were all read from a single sample in a study of blood T cells in healthy people across ages. A second PCR of 7 to 11 cycles used a sample-barcoded 5' primer and a J-beta primer mix. TCRdb passed the 5' RACE reads through MiXCR, listing each CDR3 protein once. The sample carries some 700,000 distinct CDR3 sequences, 35% to 45% recorded once. Sequenced material: blood. The source is a woman in her sixties in good health.

To note about this clonotype: At one end, the junction sequence differs from germline, possibly due to a read error. The chain has TRBV5-1 and TRBJ2-1, with no clear D. Per germline, CDR1 SGHRS and CDR2 YFSETQ. The CDR3 is 15 residues long. CDR3 in amino acids: CVSSLTVSSYNEQFF. DNA for the CDR3: TGCGTCAGCAGCCTGACCGTCAGCTCCTACAATGAGCAGTTCTTC.

This clonotype was recorded at least ten times. V usage is TRBV4-3 and J usage is TRBJ2-7; TRBD1 or TRBD2 may be the D gene (5 bases each). The length of the CDR3 is 16 residues. The ends were cut back, 1 base at V and 2 bases at J, with 15 bases in the middle. CDR1 LGHNA and CDR2 YSLEER come from the germline V gene. The CDR3 sequence is CASSQGGLGETYEQYF. The CDR3 DNA follows: TGCGCCAGCAGCCAAGGGGGGTTAGGGGAAACCTACGAGCAGTACTTC.

The J gene is TRBJ2-7, the V gene TRBV9; D not resolved. The germline V gene has CDR1 SGDLS and CDR2 YYNGEE. The CDR3 has 17 amino acids. The V end was cut by 4 bases, the J end by 2 bases, with 22 bases between. The CDR3 reads CASSQTPIGAITYEQYF. DNA for the CDR3: TGTGCCAGCAGCCAGACCCCGATTGGAGCGATCACCTACGAGCAGTACTTC.

The V and J genes are TRBV7-3 and TRBJ1-1; unclear D gene. This CDR3 spans 13 amino acids. The germline gives CDR1 SGHTA, CDR2 FQGTGA. The V end was cut by 5 bases, the J end by 11 bases, with 18 bases between. The CDR3 is CASSPDILLRAFF. The CDR3 DNA reads TGTGCCAGCAGCCCCGACATTCTTCTCCGTGCTTTCTTT.

As to this clonotype: One junction end disagrees with the germline gene, perhaps due to a read error. V is TRBV6-5 and J is TRBJ1-2; D is unclear. The CDR3 runs 13 residues. The V gene's germline CDR1 is MNHEY and CDR2 SVGAGI. CDR3 sequence (DNA): TGTGCCAGCGGTTACGCGGGTCCGGCGGGCTACACCTTC. This gives the protein CASGYAGPAGYTF.

The V and J genes are TRBV4-2 and TRBJ2-3; D gene ambiguous. Germline assignment: CDR1 LGHNA and CDR2 YNFKEQ. Trimming shortened V by 1 base and J by 1 base, and 12 bases separated the two germline ends. The CDR3 sequence is 16 residues long. CDR3 region: CASSQARLGGTDTQYF. The CDR3, as DNA: TGTGCCAGCAGCCAAGCCCGACTTGGCGGCACAGATACGCAGTATTTT.

CDR3: CASSLPPSQETQYF. DNA of the CDR3: TGTGCCAGCAGTTTACCCCCTAGTCAAGAGACCCAGTACTTC. The chain links TRBV12-3 or TRBV12-4 to TRBJ2-5; no clear D. Trimming took 2 bases from V and 2 from J, leaving 9 bases between them. This CDR3 has 14 amino acids.

The rearrangement uses TRBV14 and TRBJ1-2, with D hard to call. Germline lookup yields CDR1 SGHDN and CDR2 FVKESK. V was shortened by 3 bases and J by 7 bases, with 12 bases between the two germline ends. The CDR3 is made up of 13 amino acids. The CDR3 DNA reads TGTGCCAGCAGCCAGGATCTTGAGTCTGGCTACACCTTC. Translating it yields CASSQDLESGYTF. The full variable domain, rest sourced from reference TRBV14 and TRBJ1-2, is EAGVTQFPSHSVIEKGQTVTLRCDPISGHDNLYWYRRVMGKEIKFLLHFVKESKQDESGMPNNRFLAERTGGTYSTLKVQPAELEDSGVYFCASSQDLESGYTFGSGTRLTVV.

This clonotype was detected ten times or more. The V gene is TRBV29-1, the J gene TRBJ2-3, with TRBD1 matching over 8 bases. Unmatched junction bases numbered 8, after V lost 4 bases and J lost 2 bases. The CDR3 runs to 15 residues. Germline lookup yields CDR1 SQVTM and CDR2 ANQGSEA. In DNA form, the CDR3 reads TGCAGCGTTGCAGGCGGGACAGGCCCCACAGATACGCAGTATTTT. Protein product: CSVAGGTGPTDTQYF.

This clonotype has a handful of counts. V usage is TRBV18 and J usage is TRBJ2-3; the D gene is possibly TRBD2 (5 bases). The CDR3 has 13 residues. V dropped 2 bases and J dropped 3 bases, with 6 bases sitting between them. Germline lookup yields CDR1 KGHSH and CDR2 LQKENI. This CDR3 is CASSPTRTDTQYF. For the CDR3, the DNA is TGTGCCAGCTCACCAACTAGAACAGATACGCAGTATTTT.

In this sample, this clonotype turned up a few times. The rearrangement links TRBV10-3 to TRBJ2-1; D is perhaps TRBD1 or TRBD2 (5 bases each). V shed 6 bases and J shed 5 bases, with 14 bases lying between them. Germline V gives CDR1 ENHRY, CDR2 SYGVKD. This CDR3 comprises 14 residues. As DNA, the CDR3 is TGTGCCATCAGCCGCCGGGACCTCCACAATGAGCAGTTCTTC. Protein product: CAISRRDLHNEQFF.

This clonotype occurred once. CDR3 nucleotide sequence: TGTGCCAGCAGTACCGCGGCAGATGAAAAACTGTTTTTT. This translates into CASSTAADEKLFF. This chain connects TRBV5-5 to TRBJ1-4; the D is unclear. V was cut by 5 bases and J by 6 bases, with 11 bases left in between. Germline CDR1 is SGHKS and CDR2 is YYEKEE (reference sequence). The CDR3 contains 13 residues.

This clonotype was counted between two and nine times. The genes are TRBV7-3 and TRBJ2-1; D may be TRBD2 (5 bases). CDR3 length equals 18 residues. CDR1 SGHTA and CDR2 FQGTGA come from the germline V gene. With 4 bases removed from V and 0 bases from J, the gap between germline ends came to 19 bases. CDR3 bases: TGTGCCAGCAGCTCCGAGGGTGGGAGTGAGAGCTCCTACAATGAGCAGTTCTTC. This codes for CASSSEGGSESSYNEQFF.

This chain uses TRBV6-2 or TRBV6-3 with TRBJ2-5; either TRBD1 or TRBD2 may supply D (5 bases each). With 2 bases removed from V and 2 bases from J, the gap between germline ends came to 15 bases. Germline CDR1 and CDR2: MNHEY and SVGEGT. The CDR3 is 16 residues long. CDR3 amino acids: CASSYPSARGQETQYF. Written as DNA, the CDR3 is TGTGCCAGCAGTTACCCATCCGCGAGGGGACAAGAGACCCAGTACTTC.

The chain uses TRBV15 and TRBJ1-1; D gene uncertain. Germline values: CDR1 LNHNV, CDR2 YYDKDF (reference sequence). This CDR3 spans 13 amino acids. V gave up 1 base and J gave up 6 bases, with 9 bases separating them. The DNA for the CDR3 is TGTGCCACCAGCAGAGCACAACCGGCTGAAGCTTTCTTT. Translating it yields CATSRAQPAEAFF.

The table lists this clonotype with a few counts. The V call is TRBV7-3, the J call TRBJ2-7, with 12 positions matching TRBD1. CDR3 size: 15 residues. From germline, CDR1 is SGHTA and CDR2 FQGTGA. V dropped 5 bases and J dropped 3; count of bases not matched to a gene: 5. This chain's CDR3 is CASSPGQGAFYEQYF. CDR3 DNA: TGTGCCAGCAGCCCGGGACAGGGGGCATTCTACGAGCAGTACTTC. Full variable domain (rest looked up from reference TRBV7-3 and TRBJ2-7): GAGVSQTPSNKVTEKGKYVELRCDPISGHTALYWYRQSLGQGPEFLIYFQGTGAADDSGLPNDRFFAVRPEGSVSTLKIQRTERGDSAVYLCASSPGQGAFYEQYFGPGTRLTVT.

Only a few counts were recorded for this clonotype. The chain employs TRBV12-3 or TRBV12-4 and TRBJ2-7; the D call may be TRBD1 or TRBD2 (5 bases each). The CDR3 loop spans 14 amino acids. The germline V and J ends were trimmed by 6 bases and 0 bases, with 12 bases remaining between them. CDR3 nucleotide sequence: TGTGCCAGCAGCTCCGGGACGTTCTCCTACGAGCAGTACTTC. Residues: CASSSGTFSYEQYF.